These 25 T cell receptor beta chains share one sample of origin, sequenced in a study of control samples from healthy donors and cancer patients. The data were produced by immunoSEQ multiplex PCR, yet TCRdb's version contains in-frame clones alone and is incomplete. The sample shows about 120,000 clones, approximately 92% of them seen only once. The sample consisted of PBMCs. Receptors were obtained from a man older than 75 with head and neck cancer.

The chain couples TRBV6-5 to TRBJ1-3; a weak D match, TRBD1 (5 bases). The CDR3 runs 15 residues. Germline V gives CDR1 MNHEY, CDR2 SVGAGI. Deletions cut 2 bases from V and 0 bases from J, with 8 bases between. CDR3 DNA sequence: TGTGCCAGCAGTTACGGGACGACCTCTGGAAACACCATATATTTT. This sequence encodes CASSYGTTSGNTIYF.

Written as DNA, the CDR3 is TGTGCCAGCAGACGAAATGACCGAGCCTACAATGAGCAGTTCTTC. Protein: CASRRNDRAYNEQFF. This chain uses TRBV6-4 with TRBJ2-1; D unclear. This CDR3 spans 15 amino acids. In germline, CDR1 is MRHNA, CDR2 SNTAGT. V was clipped by 6 bases and J by 2 bases, with 14 bases between them.

The CDR3 is CASSLALWQADSYEQYF. The CDR3 nucleotides read TGTGCCAGCAGCTTAGCGCTATGGCAGGCCGACTCCTACGAGCAGTACTTC. The rearrangement uses TRBV7-8 and TRBJ2-7, with D uncertain. The germline gives CDR1 SGHVS, CDR2 FQNEAQ. This CDR3 has 17 residues. Trimming removed 0 bases at V and 0 bases at J, with 15 bases between.

The chain combines TRBV10-3 with TRBJ2-3; D unresolved. V was trimmed by 5 bases and J by 5 bases, leaving 11 bases between them. This CDR3 spans 13 amino acids. Looked up from germline, CDR1 is ENHRY and CDR2 is SYGVKD. The CDR3 nucleotides are TGTGCCATCAGTCAAGGGTTGATAGATACGCAGTATTTT. Its protein is CAISQGLIDTQYF.

This clone was observed once. V and J are TRBV18 and TRBJ1-3, with D unclear. Trimming took off 9 bases at V and 0 bases at J, with 15 bases between the two ends. CDR3 length equals 15 residues. Per the germline V gene, CDR1 is KGHSH and CDR2 is LQKENI. The chain's CDR3 is CASDNGSYSGNTIYF. The CDR3 bases are TGTGCCAGTGATAATGGCAGCTACTCTGGAAACACCATATATTTT.

The chain couples TRBV29-1 to TRBJ2-7, with 8 bases lining up with TRBD1. The CDR3 consists of 12 residues. J gave up 6 bases and V 6 bases, and 7 bases lay outside the gene matches. The germline gives CDR1 SQVTM, CDR2 ANQGSEA. CDR3 DNA: TGCAGCGTCAAGACAGGGGTGGGCGAGCAGTACTTC. This encodes CSVKTGVGEQYF.

The gene calls are TRBV27 and TRBJ2-7, with TRBD2 identical over 13 bases. V shed 3 bases and J 5 bases; nucleotides not matched to a gene: 4. Looked up from germline, CDR1 is MNHEY and CDR2 is SMNVEV (reference sequence). This CDR3 region has 15 residues. The CDR3 nucleotides read TGTGCCAGCAGTTTCCGGACTAGCGGGAGCAACGAGCAGTACTTC. This sequence encodes CASSFRTSGSNEQYF.

The chain links TRBV7-8 to TRBJ1-1, with a possible D match to TRBD1 (6 bases). The germline gives CDR1 SGHVS, CDR2 FQNEAQ. This CDR3 spans 16 amino acids. Trimming stripped 5 bases from V and 4 bases from J, with 20 bases between. The DNA for the CDR3 is TGTGCCAGCAGCATAGTGTCGGGGGGCTGGGGCACTGAAGCTTTCTTT. As protein: CASSIVSGGWGTEAFF.

J is TRBJ2-2 and V is TRBV4-3, with 7 bases aligning to TRBD1. Germline-derived CDR1 and CDR2 are LGHNA and YSLEER. V gave up 1 base and J gave up 1 base; unmatched junction bases: 9. The CDR3 is 18 residues long. The CDR3 is CASSQAGTETQNTGELFF. The CDR3 DNA sequence: TGCGCCAGCAGCCAAGCAGGGACAGAGACACAGAACACCGGGGAGCTGTTTTTT.

This clone is a singleton in its sample. At one end, the junction sequence differs from germline, possibly due to a read error. This chain uses TRBV6-1 with TRBJ2-7, with D possibly matching TRBD2 (6 bases). This CDR3 comprises 17 residues. Per the germline V gene, CDR1 is MNHNS and CDR2 is SASEGT. DNA for the CDR3: TGTGCCAGCAGAGAAGTGACCGGGACTGCCATGGTTGGCGAGCAGTACTTC. The encoded protein is CASREVTGTAMVGEQYF.

CDR3: CASSLVTGSYGYTF. In DNA, the CDR3 is TGTGCCAGCAGCTTGGTTACAGGGAGCTATGGCTACACCTTC. V gene TRBV5-4 combines with J gene TRBJ1-2, with a possible D match to TRBD1 (6 bases). The V end lost 0 bases, the J end lost 4 bases, and 10 bases lay between the germline ends. CDR1 SGHNT and CDR2 YYREEE come from the germline V gene (reference sequence). This CDR3 spans 14 amino acids.

This chain uses TRBV5-5 with TRBJ2-5, with 7 positions matching TRBD1. In germline, CDR1 is SGHKS, CDR2 YYEKEE (reference sequence). The CDR3 is 14 residues long. After removal of 5 bases from V and 1 base from J, the junction contained 5 bases not matched to a gene. CDR3 nucleotides: TGTGCCAGCAGTTTAGACAGGGTCCAAGAGACCCAGTACTTC. Translation: CASSLDRVQETQYF.

This clone appeared once. The chain uses TRBV4-3 and TRBJ1-4; no definite D call. Per the germline V gene, CDR1 is LGHNA and CDR2 is YSLEER. V was pared by 4 bases and J by 0 bases, with 9 bases between. This CDR3 region has 15 residues. CDR3 coding DNA: TGCGCCAGCAGCCTTTACGGTGCAACTAATGAAAAACTGTTTTTT. It specifies CASSLYGATNEKLFF.

V usage is TRBV14 and J usage is TRBJ2-7, with a weak D call TRBD2 (5 bases). Germline loops: CDR1 SGHDN, CDR2 FVKESK. This CDR3 region has 15 residues. Between the trimmed V and J ends, which lost 4 bases and 4 bases, there was a span of 17 bases. CDR3 sequence reads: CASSPFGGPSYEQYF. CDR3 DNA: TGTGCCAGCAGCCCGTTCGGCGGGCCGTCGTACGAGCAGTACTTC.

The V and J genes are TRBV9 and TRBJ2-3; tentative D call: TRBD2 (7 bases). From germline, CDR1 is SGDLS and CDR2 YYNGEE. CDR3 length: 16 residues. Trimming took off 0 bases at V and 2 bases at J, with 13 bases between the two ends. The CDR3 spells CASSVAGRGTTDTQYF. CDR3 in DNA: TGTGCCAGCAGCGTAGCAGGGAGGGGGACCACAGATACGCAGTATTTT.

The CDR3 nucleotides are TGTGCCAGCGCCCGGACAGGGGGCAATCAGCCCCAGCATTTT. Translation: CASARTGGNQPQHF. The V and J genes are TRBV19 and TRBJ1-5, with 9 bases lining up with TRBD1. This CDR3 comprises 14 residues. J gave up 2 bases and V 9 bases, and 5 bases lay outside the gene matches. Germline V gives CDR1 LNHDA, CDR2 SQIVND (reference sequence). Supplemented by reference TRBV19 and TRBJ1-5, the full variable domain reads DGGITQSPKYLFRKEGQNVTLSCEQNLNHDAMYWYRQDPGQGLRLIYYSQIVNDFQKGDIAEGYSVSREKKESFPLTVTSAQKNPTAFYLCASARTGGNQPQHFGDGTRLSIL.

The chain couples TRBV6-5 to TRBJ1-6; 8 bases map to TRBD1. This CDR3 has 14 amino acids. The V gene end was trimmed by 6 bases and the J gene end by 6 bases; junction bases not matched to a gene: 4. Germline V lookup: CDR1 MNHEY, CDR2 SVGAGI. The CDR3 spells CASRGDRPNSPLHF. In nucleotides, the CDR3 is TGTGCCAGCAGAGGGGACAGGCCTAATTCACCCCTCCACTTT.

The gene calls are TRBV2 and TRBJ1-1, with D tentatively TRBD1 (5 bases). Trimming took off 10 bases at V and 0 bases at J, with 9 bases between the two ends. Germline CDR1 reads SNHLY; CDR2 reads FYNNEI. The CDR3 spans 12 residues. The CDR3 sequence is CAKRQLNTEAFF. The DNA for the CDR3 is TGTGCCAAAAGACAGTTGAACACTGAAGCTTTCTTT.

This chain connects TRBV5-4 to TRBJ2-7; 8 nucleotides match TRBD1. Trimming took 4 bases from V and 4 from J; bases not matched to a gene: 10. The CDR3 has 15 residues. Germline V gene lookup returns CDR1 SGHNT and CDR2 YYREEE (reference sequence). This CDR3 is CASSPALQGAYEQYF. The CDR3 DNA follows: TGTGCCAGCAGCCCGGCTCTGCAGGGGGCATACGAGCAGTACTTC.

The chain recombines TRBV12-1 with TRBJ1-1. TRBV12-1 is noted as a pseudogene. The CDR3 consists of 13 residues. CDR3 sequence: CASSPEGVTEAFF. CDR3 nucleotide sequence: TGTGCCAGCAGCCCGGAGGGGGTCACTGAAGCTTTCTTT.

V is TRBV4-1 and J is TRBJ1-2, with D perhaps TRBD1 (6 bases). Trimming took 1 base from V and 4 from J, leaving 7 bases between them. This CDR3 has 13 amino acids. CDR1 and CDR2 (germline): MGHRA, YSYEKL. CDR3 region: CASSQGGGYGYTF. CDR3 bases: TGCGCCAGCAGCCAAGGAGGGGGCTATGGCTACACCTTC.

The chain links TRBV5-3 to TRBJ1-4, with 9 bases lining up with TRBD1. TRBV5-3 carries the ORF label, with uncertain function. Trimming cost V 4 bases and J 2 bases; bases outside gene matches: 3. This CDR3 is 15 amino acids long. The CDR3 region has the DNA TGTGCCAGAAGCGACGGGACAGGGACTAATGAAAAACTGTTTTTT. Amino acids: CARSDGTGTNEKLFF.

The gene calls are TRBV29-1 and TRBJ2-7; 10 bases map to TRBD1. The ends lost 4 bases at V and 0 bases at J; junction bases unmatched: 3. This CDR3 has 14 amino acids. Germline V gives CDR1 SQVTM, CDR2 ANQGSEA. The CDR3 DNA follows: TGCAGCGTTGCCGGGACAGGGGTCTCCTACGAGCAGTACTTC. Translation: CSVAGTGVSYEQYF.

The chain links TRBV7-9 to TRBJ2-3, with 11 bases identical to TRBD2. J gave up 1 base and V 10 bases, and 7 bases lay outside the gene matches. The CDR3 sequence is 15 residues long. Germline V gene data show CDR1 as SEHNR and CDR2 as FQNEAQ (reference sequence). For the CDR3, the DNA is TGTGCCACAACCTTAGCGGGGGGGGGCACAGATACGCAGTATTTT. Its translation is CATTLAGGGTDTQYF.

V gene TRBV30 combines with J gene TRBJ2-1; no firm D call. V was shortened by 4 bases and J by 6 bases, with 7 bases between the two germline ends. The CDR3 covers 11 residues. Germline V CDR1 and CDR2: GTSNPN, SVGIG (reference sequence). In DNA form, the CDR3 reads TGTGCCTGGACGGTCTTCAATGAGCAGTTCTTC. This codes for CAWTVFNEQFF. Full variable domain (outside the CDR3, taken from reference TRBV30 and TRBJ2-1): SQTIHQWPATLVQPVGSPLSLECTVEGTSNPNLYWYRQAAGRGLQLLFYSVGIGQISSEVPQNLSASRPQDRQFILSSKKLLLSDSGFYLCAWTVFNEQFFGPGTRLTVL.